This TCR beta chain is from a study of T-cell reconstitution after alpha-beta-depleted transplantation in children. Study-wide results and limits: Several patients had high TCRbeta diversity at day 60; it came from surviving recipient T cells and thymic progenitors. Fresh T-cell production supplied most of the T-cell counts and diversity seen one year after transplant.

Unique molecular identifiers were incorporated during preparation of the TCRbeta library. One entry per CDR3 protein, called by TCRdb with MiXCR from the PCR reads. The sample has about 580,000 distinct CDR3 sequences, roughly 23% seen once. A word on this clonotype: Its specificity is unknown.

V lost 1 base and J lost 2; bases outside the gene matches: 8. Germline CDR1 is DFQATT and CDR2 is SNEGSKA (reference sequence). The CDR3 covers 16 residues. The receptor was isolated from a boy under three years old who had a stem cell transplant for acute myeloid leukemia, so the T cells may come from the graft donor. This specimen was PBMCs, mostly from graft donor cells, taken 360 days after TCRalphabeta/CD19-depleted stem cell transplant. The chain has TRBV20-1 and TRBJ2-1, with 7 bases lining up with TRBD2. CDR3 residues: CSARGVGGMPYNEQFF. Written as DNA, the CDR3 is TGCAGTGCTAGAGGGGTGGGGGGGATGCCCTACAATGAGCAGTTCTTC.